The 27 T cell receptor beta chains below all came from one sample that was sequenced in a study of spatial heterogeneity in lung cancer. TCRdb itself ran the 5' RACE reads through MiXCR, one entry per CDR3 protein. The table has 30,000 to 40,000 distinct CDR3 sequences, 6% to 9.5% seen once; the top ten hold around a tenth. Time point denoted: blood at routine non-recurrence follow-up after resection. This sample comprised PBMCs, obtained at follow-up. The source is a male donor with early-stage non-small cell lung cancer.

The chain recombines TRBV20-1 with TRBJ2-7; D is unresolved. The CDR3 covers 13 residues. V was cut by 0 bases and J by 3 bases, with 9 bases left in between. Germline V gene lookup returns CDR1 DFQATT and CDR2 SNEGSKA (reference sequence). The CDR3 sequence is CSARDVSDYEQYF. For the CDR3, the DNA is TGCAGTGCTAGAGACGTATCTGACTACGAGCAGTACTTC.

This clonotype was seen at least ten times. The CDR3 is CASSSKGQGGIFNYGYTF. The CDR3, as DNA: TGTGCCAGCAGCTCTAAGGGACAGGGGGGCATATTCAACTATGGCTACACCTTC. The gene calls are TRBV7-2 and TRBJ1-2, with 11 positions matching TRBD1. After removal of 4 bases from V and 2 bases from J, the junction contained 12 bases not matched to a gene. Looked up from germline, CDR1 is SGHTA and CDR2 is FQGNSA. The CDR3 loop spans 18 amino acids.

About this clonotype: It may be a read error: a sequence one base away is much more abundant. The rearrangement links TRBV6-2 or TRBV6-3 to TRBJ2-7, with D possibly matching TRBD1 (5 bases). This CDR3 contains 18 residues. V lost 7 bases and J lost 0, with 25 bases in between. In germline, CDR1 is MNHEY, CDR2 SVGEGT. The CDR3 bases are TGTGCCAGCACCGATGACCCATACGCATGGGGCAGCTCCTACGAGCAGTACTTC. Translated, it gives CASTDDPYAWGSSYEQYF.

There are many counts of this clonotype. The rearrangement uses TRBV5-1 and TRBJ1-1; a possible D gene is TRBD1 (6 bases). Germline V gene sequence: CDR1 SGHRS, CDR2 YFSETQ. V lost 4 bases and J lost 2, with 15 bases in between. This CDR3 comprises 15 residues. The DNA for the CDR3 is TGCGCCAGCAGCATAGCTCCGGGACAAAACACTGAAGCTTTCTTT. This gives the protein CASSIAPGQNTEAFF.

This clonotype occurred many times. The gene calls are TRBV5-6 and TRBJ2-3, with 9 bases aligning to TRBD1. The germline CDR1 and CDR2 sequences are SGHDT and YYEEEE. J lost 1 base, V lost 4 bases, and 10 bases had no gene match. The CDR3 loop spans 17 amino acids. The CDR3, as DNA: TGTGCCAGCAGCCACACAGCGGACAGGGGCGGCACAGATACGCAGTATTTT. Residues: CASSHTADRGGTDTQYF.

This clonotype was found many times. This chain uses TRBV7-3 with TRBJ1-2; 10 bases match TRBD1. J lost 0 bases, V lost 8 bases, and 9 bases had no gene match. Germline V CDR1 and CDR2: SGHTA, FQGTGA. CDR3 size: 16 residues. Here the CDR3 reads CASRLGTGATNYGYTF. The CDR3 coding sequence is TGTGCCAGCCGACTGGGGACAGGGGCCACTAACTATGGCTACACCTTC.

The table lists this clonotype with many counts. CDR3 coding DNA: TGTGCCAGCAGTGAATCCATGCCGGGATTTTCGGTCCAGTACAATGAGCAGTTCTTC. Translation gives CASSESMPGFSVQYNEQFF. The chain recombines TRBV2 with TRBJ2-1, with D possibly matching TRBD2 (5 bases). V lost 2 bases, J lost 4 bases, and 24 bases lay in between. CDR3 size: 19 residues. In germline, CDR1 is SNHLY, CDR2 FYNNEI.

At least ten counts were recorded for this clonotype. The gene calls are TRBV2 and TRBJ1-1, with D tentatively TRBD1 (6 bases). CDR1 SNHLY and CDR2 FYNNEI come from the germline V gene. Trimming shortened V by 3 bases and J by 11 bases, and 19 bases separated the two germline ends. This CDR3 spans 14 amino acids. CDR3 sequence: CASSDNRQGKGAFF. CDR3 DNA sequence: TGTGCCAGCAGTGACAACCGCCAGGGGAAGGGGGCTTTCTTT.

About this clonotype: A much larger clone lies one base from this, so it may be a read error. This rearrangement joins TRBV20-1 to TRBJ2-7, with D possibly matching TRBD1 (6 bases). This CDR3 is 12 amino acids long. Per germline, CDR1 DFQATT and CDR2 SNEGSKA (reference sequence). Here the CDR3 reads CSAQGLSYELYF. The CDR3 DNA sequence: TGCAGTGCGCAGGGGCTTTCCTACGAGCTGTACTTC.

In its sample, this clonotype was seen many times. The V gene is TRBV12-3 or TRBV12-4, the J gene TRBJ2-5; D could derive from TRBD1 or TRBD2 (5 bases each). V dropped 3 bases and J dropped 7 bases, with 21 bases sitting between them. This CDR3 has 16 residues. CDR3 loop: CASSFGGMGPPGTQYF. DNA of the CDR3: TGTGCCAGCAGTTTTGGAGGTATGGGGCCACCGGGGACCCAGTACTTC.

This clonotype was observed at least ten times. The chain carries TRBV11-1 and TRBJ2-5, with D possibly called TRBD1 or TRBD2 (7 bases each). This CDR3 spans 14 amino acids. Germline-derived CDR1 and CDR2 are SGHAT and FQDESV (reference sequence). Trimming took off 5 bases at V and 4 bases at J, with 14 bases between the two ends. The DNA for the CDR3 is TGTGCCAGCAGCCCAGGGGGGGGGAGAGAGACCCAGTACTTC. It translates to CASSPGGGRETQYF.

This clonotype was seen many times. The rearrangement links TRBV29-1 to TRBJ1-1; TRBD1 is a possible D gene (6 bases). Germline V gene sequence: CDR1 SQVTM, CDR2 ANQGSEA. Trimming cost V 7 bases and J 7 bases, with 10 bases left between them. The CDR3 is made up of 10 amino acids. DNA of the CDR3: TGCAGCGCGATGGACAGTGAAGCTTTCTTT. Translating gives CSAMDSEAFF. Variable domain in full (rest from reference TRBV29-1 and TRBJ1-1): SAVISQKPSRDICQRGTSLTIQCQVDSQVTMMFWYRQQPGQSLTLIATANQGSEATYESGFVIDKFPISRPNLTFSTLTVSNMSPEDSSIYLCSAMDSEAFFGQGTRLTVV.

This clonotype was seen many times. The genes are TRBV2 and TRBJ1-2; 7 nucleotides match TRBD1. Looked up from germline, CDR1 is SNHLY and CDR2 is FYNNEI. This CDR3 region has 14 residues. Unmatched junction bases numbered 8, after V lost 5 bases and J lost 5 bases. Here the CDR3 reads CASSRQGNQYGYTF. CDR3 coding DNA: TGTGCCAGCAGTCGACAGGGAAATCAATATGGCTACACCTTC.

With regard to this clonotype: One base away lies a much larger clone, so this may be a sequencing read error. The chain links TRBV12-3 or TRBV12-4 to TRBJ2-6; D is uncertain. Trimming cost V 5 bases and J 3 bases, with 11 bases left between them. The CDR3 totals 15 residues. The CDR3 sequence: CASSPISFGANVLTF. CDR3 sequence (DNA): TGTGCCAGCAGTCCAATTAGCTTTGGGGCCAACGTCCTGACTTTC.

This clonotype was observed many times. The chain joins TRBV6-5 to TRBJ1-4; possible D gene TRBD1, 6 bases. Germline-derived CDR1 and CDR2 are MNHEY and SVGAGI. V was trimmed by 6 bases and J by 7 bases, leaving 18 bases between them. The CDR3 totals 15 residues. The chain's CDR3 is CASRYTQGTGEKLFF. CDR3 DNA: TGTGCCAGCAGATACACACAGGGTACAGGTGAAAAACTGTTTTTT.

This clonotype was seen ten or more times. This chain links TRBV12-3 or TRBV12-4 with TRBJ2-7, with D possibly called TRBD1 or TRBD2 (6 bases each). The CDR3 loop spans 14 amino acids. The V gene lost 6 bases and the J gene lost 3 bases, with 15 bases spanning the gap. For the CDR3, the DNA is TGTGCCAGCAGCCTAAGGGGGGTCAACTACGAGCAGTACTTC. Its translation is CASSLRGVNYEQYF.

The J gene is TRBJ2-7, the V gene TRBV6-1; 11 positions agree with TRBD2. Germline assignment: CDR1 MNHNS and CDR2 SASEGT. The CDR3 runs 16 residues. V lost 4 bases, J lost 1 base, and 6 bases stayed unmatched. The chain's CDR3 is CASSVETSGGSYEQYF. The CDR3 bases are TGTGCCAGCAGTGTTGAAACTAGCGGGGGTTCCTACGAGCAGTACTTC.

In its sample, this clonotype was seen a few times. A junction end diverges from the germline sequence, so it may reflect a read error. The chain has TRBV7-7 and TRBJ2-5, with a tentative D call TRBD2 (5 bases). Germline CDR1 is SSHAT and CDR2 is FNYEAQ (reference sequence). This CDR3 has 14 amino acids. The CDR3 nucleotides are TGTGCTAGCAGCCCTAAAGGACTCCAAGAGACCCAGTACTTC. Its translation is CASSPKGLQETQYF.

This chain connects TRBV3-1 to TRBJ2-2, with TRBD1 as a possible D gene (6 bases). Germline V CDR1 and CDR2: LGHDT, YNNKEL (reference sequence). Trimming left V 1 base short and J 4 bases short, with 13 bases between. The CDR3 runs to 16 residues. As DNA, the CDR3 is TGTGCCAGCAGCCAAGGAAGGTCAGGGGTCACCGGGGAGCTGTTTTTT. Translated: CASSQGRSGVTGELFF.

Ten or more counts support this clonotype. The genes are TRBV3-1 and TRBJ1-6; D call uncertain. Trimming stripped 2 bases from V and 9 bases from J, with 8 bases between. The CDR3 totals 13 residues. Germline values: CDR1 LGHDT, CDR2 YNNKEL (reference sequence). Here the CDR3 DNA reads TGTGCCAGCAGCCAATTTTCGTCTTCACCCCTCCACTTT. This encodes CASSQFSSSPLHF.

CDR3 coding DNA: TGTGCCAGCGGGCCTAAGGGAATTTCAATCAATGAGCAGTTCTTC. It specifies CASGPKGISINEQFF. The chain has TRBV12-3 or TRBV12-4 and TRBJ2-1; no definite D call. This CDR3 contains 15 residues. V gave up 8 bases and J gave up 6 bases, with 20 bases separating them.

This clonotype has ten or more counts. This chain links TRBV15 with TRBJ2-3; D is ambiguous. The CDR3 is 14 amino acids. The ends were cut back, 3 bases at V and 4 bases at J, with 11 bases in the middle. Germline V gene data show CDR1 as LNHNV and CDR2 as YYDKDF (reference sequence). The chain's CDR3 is CATSRTSGADTQYF. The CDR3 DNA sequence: TGTGCCACCAGCAGGACCTCGGGCGCAGATACGCAGTATTTT.

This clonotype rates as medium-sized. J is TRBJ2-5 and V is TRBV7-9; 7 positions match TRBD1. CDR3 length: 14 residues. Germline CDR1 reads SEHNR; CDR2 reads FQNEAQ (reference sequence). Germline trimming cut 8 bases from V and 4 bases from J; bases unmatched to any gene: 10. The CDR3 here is CASSNWDSGETQYF. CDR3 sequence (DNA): TGTGCCAGCTCCAACTGGGACAGCGGAGAGACCCAGTACTTC.

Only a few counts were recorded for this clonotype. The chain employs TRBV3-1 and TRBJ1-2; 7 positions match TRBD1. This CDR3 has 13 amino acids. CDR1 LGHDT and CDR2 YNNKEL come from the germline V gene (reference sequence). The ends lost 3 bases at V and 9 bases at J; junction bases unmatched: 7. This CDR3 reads CASSHANRGRYTF. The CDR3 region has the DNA TGTGCCAGCAGCCACGCAAACAGGGGACGCTACACCTTC. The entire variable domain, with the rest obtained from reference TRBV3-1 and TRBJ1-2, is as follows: DTAVSQTPKYLVTQMGNDKSIKCEQNLGHDTMYWYKQDSKKFLKIMFSYNNKELIINETVPNRFSPKSPDKAHLNLHINSLELGDSAVYFCASSHANRGRYTFGSGTRLTVV.

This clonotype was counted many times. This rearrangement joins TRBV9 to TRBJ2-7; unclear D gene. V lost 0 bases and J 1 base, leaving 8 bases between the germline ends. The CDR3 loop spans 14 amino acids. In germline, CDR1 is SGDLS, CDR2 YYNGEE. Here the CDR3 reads CASSVVDQSYEQYF. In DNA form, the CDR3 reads TGTGCCAGCAGCGTAGTGGATCAATCCTACGAGCAGTACTTC.

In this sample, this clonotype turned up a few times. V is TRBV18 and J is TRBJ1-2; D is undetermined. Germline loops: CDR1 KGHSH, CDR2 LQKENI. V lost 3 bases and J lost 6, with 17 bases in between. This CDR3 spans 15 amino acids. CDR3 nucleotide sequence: TGTGCCAGCTCACCCTCTTCCCGAGGCGAGGATGGCTACACCTTC. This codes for CASSPSSRGEDGYTF.

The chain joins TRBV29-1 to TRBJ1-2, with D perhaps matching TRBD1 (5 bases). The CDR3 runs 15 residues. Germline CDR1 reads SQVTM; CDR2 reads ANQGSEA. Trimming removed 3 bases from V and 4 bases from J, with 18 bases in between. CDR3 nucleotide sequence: TGCAGCGTTGATGATCGTCCTCAGGGAATCTATGGCTACACCTTC. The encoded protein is CSVDDRPQGIYGYTF.